The clone carrying this T cell receptor (beta chain) is classed as medium-sized (0.01 to 0.1%). Patients underwent thyroid surgery, and none had received any treatment before it. Germline V gene sequence: CDR1 SNHLY, CDR2 FYNNEI. V was trimmed by 2 bases and J by 6 bases, leaving 13 bases between them. This CDR3 region has 15 residues. TCRdb re-analyzed the PCR reads using MiXCR. The sample has about 10,000 clones, under 30% seen once. This sample is drawn from a study of metastatic and nonmetastatic thyroid tumors. Study-level background: Samples came from malignant and benign thyroid patients, and repertoires were compared across blood and tumor or nodule tissue.

The chain links TRBV2 to TRBJ2-2, with D maybe TRBD1 (6 bases). Sequencing input: tumor tissue. The TCR sequence derives from a female donor with papillary thyroid cancer or a benign thyroid nodule (not recorded which). Some clones in this sample may be carry-over from other donors' samples. In nucleotides, the CDR3 is TGTGCCAGCAGTGAACAGGGGATAAGGGCCGGGGAGCTGTTTTTT. As protein: CASSEQGIRAGELFF.